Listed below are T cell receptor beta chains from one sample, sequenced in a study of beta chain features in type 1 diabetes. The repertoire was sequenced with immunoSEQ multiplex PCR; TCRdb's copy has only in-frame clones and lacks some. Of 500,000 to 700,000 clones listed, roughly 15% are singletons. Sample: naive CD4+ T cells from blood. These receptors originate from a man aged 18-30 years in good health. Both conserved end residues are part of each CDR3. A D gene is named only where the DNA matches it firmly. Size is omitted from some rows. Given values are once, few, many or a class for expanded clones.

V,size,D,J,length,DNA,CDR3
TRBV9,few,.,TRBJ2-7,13,TGTGCCAGCAGCTTAGGGAACTCCTACGAGCAGTACTTC,CASSLGNSYEQYF
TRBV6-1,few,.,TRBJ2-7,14,TGTGCCAGCAGCGATCCGGGACGGGCTGACGAGCAGTACTTC,CASSDPGRADEQYF
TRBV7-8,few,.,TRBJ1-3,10,TGTGCCAGCATGGGAAACACCATATATTTT,CASMGNTIYF
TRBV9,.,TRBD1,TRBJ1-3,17,TGTGCCAGCAGCGTAGAGGGACAGGGGGCTTCTGGAAACACCATATATTTT,CASSVEGQGASGNTIYF
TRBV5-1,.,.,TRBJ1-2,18,TGCGCCAGCAGCTTAACCGGGACACAGAGTTCGGGGTTCTATGGCTACACCTTC,CASSLTGTQSSGFYGYTF
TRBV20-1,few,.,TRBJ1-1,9,TGCAGTGTTCGGTCCGGAGCTTTCTTT,CSVRSGAFF
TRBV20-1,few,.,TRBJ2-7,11,TGCAGTGATAGTGCCGAGCACGAGCAGTACTTC,CSDSAEHEQYF
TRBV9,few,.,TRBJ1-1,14,TGTGCCAGCAGCAACCAGGGGCGGAACACTGAAGCTTTCTTT,CASSNQGRNTEAFF
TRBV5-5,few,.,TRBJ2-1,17,TGTGCCAGCACCCCCGGGGCAGGTCCCAGCTCCTACAATGAGCAGTTCTTC,CASTPGAGPSSYNEQFF
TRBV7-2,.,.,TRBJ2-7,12,TGTGCCAGCAGCGCCTATCTCTACGAGCAGTACTTC,CASSAYLYEQYF
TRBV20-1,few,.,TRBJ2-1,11,TGCAGTGCTAGACGCGTAGATGAGCAGTTCTTC,CSARRVDEQFF
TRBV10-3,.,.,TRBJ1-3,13,TGTGCCACGGTCGGGACAACTGGAAACACCATATATTTT,CATVGTTGNTIYF
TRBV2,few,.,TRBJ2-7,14,TGTGCCAGCAGTAAGGGACGCCGATCCTACGAGCAGTACTTC,CASSKGRRSYEQYF
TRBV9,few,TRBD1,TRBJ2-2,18,TGTGCCAGCAGCCATCGCAGACAGGGGGACCACCGGACCGGGGAGCTGTTTTTT,CASSHRRQGDHRTGELFF
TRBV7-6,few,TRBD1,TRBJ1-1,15,TGTGCCAGCAGCTCAGAAACCGGGACAGCCTATGAAGCTTTCTTT,CASSSETGTAYEAFF
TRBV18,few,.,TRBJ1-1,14,TGTGCCAGCTCACCACGACAAACGAACACTGAAGCTTTCTTT,CASSPRQTNTEAFF
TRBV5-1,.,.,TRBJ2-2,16,TGCGCCAGCAGCCCGCGACCTCGGGCCATAACCGGGGAGCTGTTTTTT,CASSPRPRAITGELFF
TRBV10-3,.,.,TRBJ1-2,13,TGTGCCATCAGACCCGACAGTGACTATGGCTACACCTTC,CAIRPDSDYGYTF
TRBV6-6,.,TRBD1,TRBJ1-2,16,TGTGCCAGCAGTTTTAACGGACAGGGGGCGTCTTTGGGCTACACCTTC,CASSFNGQGASLGYTF
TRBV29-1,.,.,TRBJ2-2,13,TGCAGCTATACCGACTCACACACCGGGGAGCTGTTTTTT,CSYTDSHTGELFF
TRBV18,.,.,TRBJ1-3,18,.,CASSPTFFGQSSGNTIYF
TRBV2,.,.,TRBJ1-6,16,TGTGCCAGCAGTGAAAGACAGCCTGGGGGTAATTCACCCCTCCACTTT,CASSERQPGGNSPLHF
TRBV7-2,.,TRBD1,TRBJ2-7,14,TGTGCCAGCACCTCGGGGACAGGTCCCTACGAGCAGTACTTC,CASTSGTGPYEQYF
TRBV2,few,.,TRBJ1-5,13,TGTGCCAGCAGTGAAGGGGGGTGGCAGCCCCAGCATTTT,CASSEGGWQPQHF
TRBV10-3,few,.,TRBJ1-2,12,TGTGCCATCAGTGAGTGGGGGTATGGCTACACCTTC,CAISEWGYGYTF
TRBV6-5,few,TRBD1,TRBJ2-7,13,TGTGCCAGCAGTCTGGGACAGACCTACGAGCAGTACTTC,CASSLGQTYEQYF
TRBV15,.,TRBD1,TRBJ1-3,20,TGTGCCACCAGCAGGGCTGACCCGGGACAGTCCTCGTTCTCTGGAAACACCATATATTTT,CATSRADPGQSSFSGNTIYF
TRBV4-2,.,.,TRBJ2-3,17,TGTGCCAGCAGCCAAGGGGTTGGGGGGACTCTTGCAGATACGCAGTATTTT,CASSQGVGGTLADTQYF
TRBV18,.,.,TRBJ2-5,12,TGTGCCAGCTCACCTCCACAAGAGACCCAGTACTTC,CASSPPQETQYF
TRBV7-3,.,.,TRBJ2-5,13,TGTGCCAGCAGGCGGACAGTCGCGGAGACCCAGTACTTC,CASRRTVAETQYF
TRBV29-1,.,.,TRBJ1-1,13,TGCAGCGCCAACAGCGGCCGGGGCACTGAAGCTTTCTTT,CSANSGRGTEAFF
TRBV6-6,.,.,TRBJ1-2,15,TGTGCCAGCAGTTACTCGGAGGGTGGGGTCTATGGCTACACCTTC,CASSYSEGGVYGYTF
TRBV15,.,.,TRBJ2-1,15,TGTGCCACCAGCAGATCGGGACACCGCTACAATGAGCAGTTCTTC,CATSRSGHRYNEQFF
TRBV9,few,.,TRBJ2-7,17,TGTGCCAGCAGCGCCTCGGTAGTGACTGGGGCGCTCTACGAGCAGTACTTC,CASSASVVTGALYEQYF
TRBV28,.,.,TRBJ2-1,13,TGTGCCAGCAGCCAAACTAGGATCAATGAGCAGTTCTTC,CASSQTRINEQFF
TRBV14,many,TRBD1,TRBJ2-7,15,TGTGCCAGCAGCCGGGGATGGACAGGTCTAGGGGAGCAGTACTTC,CASSRGWTGLGEQYF
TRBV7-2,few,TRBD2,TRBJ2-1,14,TGTGCCAGCACCACTAGCGCATCCTACAATGAGCAGTTCTTC,CASTTSASYNEQFF
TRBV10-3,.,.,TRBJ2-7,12,TGTGCCATCAGCTATTCTAGTAACGAGCAGTACTTC,CAISYSSNEQYF
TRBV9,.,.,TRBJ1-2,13,TGTGCCAGCAGCCGGGACCCCCAGAAGGGCTACACCTTC,CASSRDPQKGYTF
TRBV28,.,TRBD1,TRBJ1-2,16,TGTGCCAGCAGTTTATCGTGGGACAGGGTTGACTATGGCTACACCTTC,CASSLSWDRVDYGYTF
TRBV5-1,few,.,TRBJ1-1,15,TGCGCCAGCAGCTCATACAGGTTGACCGACACTGAAGCTTTCTTT,CASSSYRLTDTEAFF
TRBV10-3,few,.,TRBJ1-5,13,TGTGCCATCAGTGAGTGGGGGCAACAGCCCCAGCATTTT,CAISEWGQQPQHF
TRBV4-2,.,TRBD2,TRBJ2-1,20,TGTGCCAGCAGCCAAGGTTACGGGTCTAGCGGGAGGAGCTCCTACAATGAGCAGTTCTTC,CASSQGYGSSGRSSYNEQFF
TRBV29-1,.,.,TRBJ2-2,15,TGCAGCGTTGCCACAGGGTTATCGAACACCGGGGAGCTGTTTTTT,CSVATGLSNTGELFF
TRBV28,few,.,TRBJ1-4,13,TGTGCCAGCAGCCTGGGGCTACGTGAAAAACTGTTTTTT,CASSLGLREKLFF
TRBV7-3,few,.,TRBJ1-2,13,TGTGCCAGCAGCTTATCCAGGCTTGAAGGCTACACCTTC,CASSLSRLEGYTF
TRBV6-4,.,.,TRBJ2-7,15,TGTGCCAGCAGCCCTTTGCCAGGGGCTATCTACGAGCAGTACTTC,CASSPLPGAIYEQYF